The 20 T cell receptor beta chains given below trace back to one sample, sequenced in a study of identical twins. TCRdb processed the 5' RACE reads anew with MiXCR; each CDR3 protein has one entry. The sample records about 550,000 distinct CDR3 sequences, approximately 20% being singletons. These data are also associated with another study on yellow fever vaccine responses in identical twins.

Sequencing was performed on CD4+ T cells sorted from blood. The receptors stem from a young woman in good health.

V gene TRBV6-2 or TRBV6-3 combines with J gene TRBJ2-1; D may be TRBD1 or TRBD2 (5 bases each). Trimming shortened V by 2 bases and J by 0 bases, and 17 bases separated the two germline ends. This CDR3 is built from 18 residues. The germline V gene has CDR1 MNHEY and CDR2 SVGEGT. As DNA, the CDR3 is TGTGCCAGCAGTTACCCTAAGGACGGGACGAGCTCCTACAATGAGCAGTTCTTC. Translated, it gives CASSYPKDGTSSYNEQFF.

The chain combines TRBV5-1 with TRBJ2-1; D unresolved. This CDR3 has 15 residues. The V gene lost 4 bases and the J gene lost 4 bases, with 15 bases spanning the gap. Germline CDR1 reads SGHRS; CDR2 reads YFSETQ. The CDR3 protein is CASSVVGDPYNEQFF. The CDR3, as DNA: TGCGCCAGCAGCGTGGTGGGCGATCCTTACAATGAGCAGTTCTTC. The full variable domain, its missing parts supplied by reference TRBV5-1 and TRBJ2-1, is KAGVTQTPRYLIKTRGQQVTLSCSPISGHRSVSWYQQTPGQGLQFLFEYFSETQRNKGNFPGRFSGRQFSNSRSEMNVSTLELGDSALYLCASSVVGDPYNEQFFGPGTRLTVL.

This clonotype was seen more than once but under ten times. J is TRBJ2-1 and V is TRBV19; TRBD1 agrees at 8 bases. V was clipped by 6 bases and J by 9 bases; unmatched bases: 16. Germline CDR1 LNHDA, CDR2 SQIVND (reference sequence). The CDR3 loop spans 16 amino acids. In nucleotides, the CDR3 is TGTGCCAGTAGGCCAACTCAGGGGGCATCGGGACTTGAGCAGTTCTTC. It is translated as CASRPTQGASGLEQFF. Full variable domain (outside the CDR3, taken from reference TRBV19 and TRBJ2-1): DGGITQSPKYLFRKEGQNVTLSCEQNLNHDAMYWYRQDPGQGLRLIYYSQIVNDFQKGDIAEGYSVSREKKESFPLTVTSAQKNPTAFYLCASRPTQGASGLEQFFGPGTRLTVL.

In nucleotides, the CDR3 is TGCGCCAGCAGCCAAGGCCTAGCGGTCCTTTACAATGAGCAGTTCTTC. Its protein product is CASSQGLAVLYNEQFF. The chain links TRBV4-1 to TRBJ2-1, with 7 bases fitting TRBD2. Trimming at V came to 1 base and at J to 4 bases, leaving 7 bases not matched to a gene. The CDR3 totals 16 residues. CDR1 and CDR2 (germline): MGHRA, YSYEKL.

The count of this clonotype is one. V is TRBV10-3 and J is TRBJ1-2, with D hard to call. CDR1 is ENHRY, CDR2 SYGVKD, per germline. CDR3 length: 13 residues. The V gene lost 3 bases and the J gene lost 0 bases, with 5 bases spanning the gap. CDR3 region: CAISEDTNYGYTF. The CDR3 DNA is TGTGCCATCAGTGAAGACACTAACTATGGCTACACCTTC.

The CDR3 DNA is TGCAGTGCTAGGGCCACAGGGGCCGGTAAAAACATTCAGTACTTC. Translated, it gives CSARATGAGKNIQYF. The V call is TRBV20-1, the J call TRBJ2-4; 7 nucleotides align to TRBD1. This CDR3 comprises 15 residues. Germline CDR1 reads DFQATT; CDR2 reads SNEGSKA (reference sequence). Trimming took 3 bases from V and 4 from J; bases not matched to a gene: 9.

In the case of this clonotype: An end of the junction differs from the germline gene, which may be a read error. The chain couples TRBV19 to TRBJ1-3; D remains unclear. Germline CDR1 LNHDA, CDR2 SQIVND (reference sequence). This CDR3 is 14 amino acids long. Here the CDR3 DNA reads TGTGCCAGCCGCGAGGTGGGAACTGGACACACCATATATTTT. Protein: CASREVGTGHTIYF.

In DNA, the CDR3 is TGTGCCAGCAGCCAAGTGTTGGTGGGCAGGGACCATCAGCCCCAGCATTTT. Its translation: CASSQVLVGRDHQPQHF. The genes are TRBV4-2 and TRBJ1-5; D possibly corresponds to TRBD1 (5 bases). This CDR3 region has 17 residues. V lost 1 base and J lost 5, with 18 bases in between. Germline V gene sequence: CDR1 LGHNA, CDR2 YNFKEQ.

The sample holds a few counts of this clonotype. This chain uses TRBV6-2 or TRBV6-3 with TRBJ2-2, with D perhaps being TRBD1 or TRBD2 (6 bases each). Germline CDR1 and CDR2: MNHEY and SVGEGT. The V and J ends lost 7 bases and 0 bases respectively, with 15 bases between them. The CDR3 covers 16 residues. The CDR3: CASTLWRGANTGELFF. DNA of the CDR3: TGTGCCAGCACCCTTTGGAGGGGGGCGAACACCGGGGAGCTGTTTTTT.

The sample holds a few counts of this clonotype. This chain connects TRBV27 to TRBJ2-7, with no clear D. V was clipped by 5 bases and J by 3 bases, with 14 bases between them. This CDR3 has 14 residues. The germline gives CDR1 MNHEY, CDR2 SMNVEV (reference sequence). This CDR3 reads CASSARPDHYEQYV. The DNA for the CDR3 is TGTGCCAGCAGTGCCCGGCCAGACCACTACGAGCAGTACGTC.

The V and J genes are TRBV12-3 or TRBV12-4 and TRBJ2-3, with no clear D. The CDR3 spans 16 residues. The ends were cut back, 0 bases at V and 5 bases at J, with 15 bases in the middle. DNA of the CDR3: TGTGCCAGCAGTTTAGCCCTGTTGTCGGTAGGAGATACGCAGTATTTT. Amino acid sequence: CASSLALLSVGDTQYF.

The chain couples TRBV7-2 to TRBJ2-5; 13 bases are a match to TRBD2. The CDR3 has 15 amino acids. Germline V gene data show CDR1 as SGHTA and CDR2 as FQGNSA. The J segment lost 8 bases and the V segment lost 5 bases, leaving 8 bases of the junction unmatched. Here the CDR3 reads CASSDSSGLAGTQYF. The CDR3, as DNA: TGTGCCAGCAGCGACTCCTCGGGACTAGCGGGAACCCAGTACTTC.

V and J are TRBV5-1 and TRBJ1-1; 7 nucleotides align to TRBD1. From germline, CDR1 is SGHRS and CDR2 YFSETQ. The V segment lost 0 bases and the J segment 2 bases; nucleotides outside the gene matches: 7. The CDR3 covers 16 residues. The CDR3 DNA reads TGCGCCAGCAGCTTGGTAACAGGGGCCTTAAACACTGAAGCTTTCTTT. This translates into CASSLVTGALNTEAFF. Using reference TRBV5-1 and TRBJ1-1 for the parts outside the CDR3, the full variable domain is KAGVTQTPRYLIKTRGQQVTLSCSPISGHRSVSWYQQTPGQGLQFLFEYFSETQRNKGNFPGRFSGRQFSNSRSEMNVSTLELGDSALYLCASSLVTGALNTEAFFGQGTRLTVV.

The V and J genes are TRBV12-3 or TRBV12-4 and TRBJ2-2; D perhaps matches TRBD2 (5 bases). Trimming stripped 3 bases from V and 4 bases from J, with 9 bases between. This CDR3 contains 14 residues. In DNA, the CDR3 is TGTGCCAGCAGTTTGGGAGCGATCACCGGGGAGCTGTTTTTT. Its protein product is CASSLGAITGELFF.

The J gene is TRBJ2-2, the V gene TRBV11-1, with TRBD1 matching 8 bases. Germline V gene sequence: CDR1 SGHAT, CDR2 FQDESV (reference sequence). The CDR3 spans 19 residues. V was pared by 2 bases and J by 4 bases, with 15 bases of the junction left unmatched. CDR3 nucleotide sequence: TGTGCCAGCAGCTTAAAAATACGAGAGGACAGGGCGGGCACCGGGGAGCTGTTTTTT. Its protein product is CASSLKIREDRAGTGELFF.

This sequence joins TRBV10-3 and TRBJ2-2; D could derive from TRBD1 or TRBD2 (6 bases each). The CDR3 is 15 residues long. Trimming left V 1 base short and J 6 bases short, with 12 bases between. Germline V lookup: CDR1 ENHRY, CDR2 SYGVKD. CDR3 sequence: CAISELGGIAGELFF. The CDR3 DNA follows: TGTGCCATCAGTGAGTTAGGGGGGATCGCCGGGGAGCTGTTTTTT.

The CDR3 is CASSAAKTGTLETQYF. In nucleotides, the CDR3 is TGTGCCAGCAGCGCAGCAAAAACCGGGACCCTAGAGACCCAGTACTTC. The chain links TRBV9 to TRBJ2-5; D possibly matches TRBD1 or TRBD2 (5 bases each). V was shortened by 3 bases and J by 4 bases, with 19 bases between the two germline ends. From germline, CDR1 is SGDLS and CDR2 YYNGEE. The length of the CDR3 is 16 residues.

The sample holds a few counts of this clonotype. J is TRBJ2-2 and V is TRBV7-9, with TRBD2 matching 7 bases. Trimming removed 4 bases from V and 3 bases from J; junction bases left unmatched: 5. The CDR3 totals 15 residues. CDR1 is SEHNR, CDR2 FQNEAQ, per germline (reference sequence). The DNA of the CDR3 is TGTGCCAGCAGCTCCGGACTAGTTGACACCGGGGAGCTGTTTTTT. Its translation is CASSSGLVDTGELFF. Drawing the rest from reference TRBV7-9 and TRBJ2-2, the complete variable domain is DTGVSQNPRHKITKRGQNVTFRCDPISEHNRLYWYRQTLGQGPEFLTYFQNEAQLEKSRLLSDRFSAERPKGSFSTLEIQRTEQGDSAMYLCASSSGLVDTGELFFGEGSRLTVL.

This clonotype was found a few times. This chain uses TRBV9 with TRBJ2-7, with D unclear. The V end was cut by 3 bases, the J end by 2 bases, with 15 bases between. Germline V gene sequence: CDR1 SGDLS, CDR2 YYNGEE. This CDR3 contains 15 residues. The CDR3 nucleotides are TGTGCCAGCAGCGCATCCCCTAGATCCACCTACGAGCAGTACTTC. The encoded protein is CASSASPRSTYEQYF.

This clonotype is a singleton in its sample. The V gene is TRBV20-1, the J gene TRBJ2-6; D is perhaps TRBD1 (5 bases). V lost 1 base, J lost 4 bases, and 5 bases lay in between. Germline values: CDR1 DFQATT, CDR2 SNEGSKA (reference sequence). The CDR3 has 13 residues. DNA for the CDR3: TGCAGTGCTAGAGGGGGCGGGGCCAACGTCCTGACTTTC. Its protein product is CSARGGGANVLTF.